This is a list of T cell receptor beta chains from one sample in a study of cytomegalovirus exposure and HLA in healthy donors. The method was immunoSEQ multiplex PCR; TCRdb's version includes in-frame clones alone and lacks a portion of them. In the table there are around 61,000 clones, just over 90% of which are singletons. The sample was PBMCs. These receptors all come from a man between 18 and 29 years old in good health and CMV-seronegative. The CDR3 runs from the conserved cysteine through the conserved F or W. The D gene is left open where the match is weak.

v_call	cdr3_length	d_call	j_call	cdr3_nt	cdr3_aa
TRBV4-2	16	TRBD2	TRBJ2-7	TGTGCCAGCAGTCCGGGACTAGCGGGAAACGGGTACGAGCAGTACTTC	CASSPGLAGNGYEQYF
TRBV9	14	.	TRBJ1-1	TGTGCCAGCAGCGCGTCACTCTTGAACACTGAAGCTTTCTTT	CASSASLLNTEAFF
TRBV2	14	TRBD1	TRBJ1-2	TGTGCCAGCAGTACGACAGGGAGCGACTATGGCTACACCTTC	CASSTTGSDYGYTF
TRBV6-5	14	.	TRBJ1-1	TGTGCCAGTTCGAGGGACATGATTAGGACTGAAGCTTTCTTT	CASSRDMIRTEAFF
TRBV5-1	13	TRBD1	TRBJ2-5	TGCGCCAGCAGCTTGGCTGGACAGGGGAGCGGGTACTTC	CASSLAGQGSGYF
TRBV7-2	14	.	TRBJ2-5	TGTGCCAGCACCCTGGGGGCAGGGGGGGAGACCCAGTACTTC	CASTLGAGGETQYF
TRBV4-1	15	TRBD1	TRBJ1-4	TGCGCCAGCAGCCAACTTGGACAGGGGGCGGAAAAACTGTTTTTT	CASSQLGQGAEKLFF
TRBV5-4	16	TRBD2	TRBJ2-2	TGTGCCAGCAGCTCCTCGACTAGCGGAATCACCGGGGAGCTGTTTTTT	CASSSSTSGITGELFF
TRBV5-4	16	TRBD2	TRBJ2-7	TGTGCCAGCACCAAGGAACAGCGGGAGGGTTCCTACGAGCAGTACTTC	CASTKEQREGSYEQYF
TRBV6-5	15	TRBD2	TRBJ2-7	TGTGCCAGCAAAGGGGCGATAGCGGGAGGGTACGAGCAGTACTTC	CASKGAIAGGYEQYF
TRBV15	14	TRBD1	TRBJ2-1	TGTGCCACCAGCAAGGGACAGGGGGTAAATGAGCAGTTCTTC	CATSKGQGVNEQFF